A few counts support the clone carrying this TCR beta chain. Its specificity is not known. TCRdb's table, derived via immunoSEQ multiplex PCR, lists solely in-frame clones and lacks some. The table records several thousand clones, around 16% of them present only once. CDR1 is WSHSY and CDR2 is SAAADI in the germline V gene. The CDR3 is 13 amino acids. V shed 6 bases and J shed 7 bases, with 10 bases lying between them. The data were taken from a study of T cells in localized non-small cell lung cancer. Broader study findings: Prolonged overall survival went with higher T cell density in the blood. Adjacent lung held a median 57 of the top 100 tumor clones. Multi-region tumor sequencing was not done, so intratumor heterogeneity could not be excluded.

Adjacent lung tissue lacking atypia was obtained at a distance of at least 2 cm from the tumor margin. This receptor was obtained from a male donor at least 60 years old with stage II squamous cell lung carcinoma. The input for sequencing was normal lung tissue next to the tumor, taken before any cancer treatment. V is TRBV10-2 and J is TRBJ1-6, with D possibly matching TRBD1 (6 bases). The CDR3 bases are TGCGCCAGCAGGACAGGCGGGAATTCACCCCTCCACTTT. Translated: CASRTGGNSPLHF.